In its sample, the clone carrying this T cell receptor beta chain ranks as medium-sized. CDR3 length: 16 amino acids. The junction had 7 bases not matched to a gene; V was cut back by 5 bases and J by 3 bases. Germline V CDR1 and CDR2: LNHDA, SQIVND (reference sequence). The record originates from a study of read filtering for tumor transcriptome and immune sequencing. The library was built from 400 ng RNA with molecular barcoded adaptors for alpha/delta and beta/gamma chains. In TCRdb, the reads were re-called with MiXCR into one record per CDR3 protein. The sample records some 19,000 distinct CDR3 sequences, around 20% being singletons.

This sequence originates from a donor at least 40 years old with multiple myeloma. Sequencing used a population of CD138-negative cells sorted from bone marrow. The rearrangement uses TRBV19 and TRBJ2-6, with 7 bases that match TRBD2. The CDR3 DNA sequence: TGTGCCAGTAGTCTCCCTTCTAGCGGTGGGGCCAACGTCCTGACTTTC. Translation: CASSLPSSGGANVLTF.